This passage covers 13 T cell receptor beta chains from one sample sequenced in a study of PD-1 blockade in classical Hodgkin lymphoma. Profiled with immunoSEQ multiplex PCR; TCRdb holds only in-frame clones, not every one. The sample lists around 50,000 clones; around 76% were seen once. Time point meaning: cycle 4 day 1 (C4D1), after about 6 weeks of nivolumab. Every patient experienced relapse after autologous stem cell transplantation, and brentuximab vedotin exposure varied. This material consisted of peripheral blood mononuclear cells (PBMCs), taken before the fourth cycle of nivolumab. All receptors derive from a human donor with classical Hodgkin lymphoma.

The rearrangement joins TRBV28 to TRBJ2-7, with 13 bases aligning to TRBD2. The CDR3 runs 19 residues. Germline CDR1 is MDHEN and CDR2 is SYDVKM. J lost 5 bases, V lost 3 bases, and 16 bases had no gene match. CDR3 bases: TGTGCCAGCAGTTTCCCCCACGGACTAGCGGGAGATTGCGTCCACGAGCAGTACTTC. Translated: CASSFPHGLAGDCVHEQYF.

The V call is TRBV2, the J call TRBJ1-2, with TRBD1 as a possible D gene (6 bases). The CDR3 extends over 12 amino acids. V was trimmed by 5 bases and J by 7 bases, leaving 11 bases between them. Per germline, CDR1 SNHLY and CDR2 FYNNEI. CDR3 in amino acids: CASSTGTGGYTF. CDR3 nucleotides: TGTGCCAGCAGTACAGGGACTGGTGGCTACACCTTC.

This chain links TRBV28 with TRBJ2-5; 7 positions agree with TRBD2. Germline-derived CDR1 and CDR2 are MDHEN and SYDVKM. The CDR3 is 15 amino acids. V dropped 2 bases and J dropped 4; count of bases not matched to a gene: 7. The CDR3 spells CASSLGGRGAETQYF. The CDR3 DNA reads TGTGCCAGCAGTTTAGGCGGGAGAGGCGCAGAGACCCAGTACTTC.

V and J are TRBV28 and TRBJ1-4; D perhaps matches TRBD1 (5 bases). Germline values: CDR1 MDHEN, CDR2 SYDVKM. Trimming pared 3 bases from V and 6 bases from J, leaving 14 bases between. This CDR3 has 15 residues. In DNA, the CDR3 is TGTGCCAGCAGTTTGGGAAGGGGCATGGATGAAAAACTGTTTTTT. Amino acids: CASSLGRGMDEKLFF.

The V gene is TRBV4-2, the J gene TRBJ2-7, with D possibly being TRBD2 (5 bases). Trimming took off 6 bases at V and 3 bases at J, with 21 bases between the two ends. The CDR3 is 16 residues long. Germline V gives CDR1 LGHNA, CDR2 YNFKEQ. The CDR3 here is CASSLFTSRGYYEQYF. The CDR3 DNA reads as TGTGCCAGCAGTTTATTCACATCACGCGGGTACTACGAGCAGTACTTC.

Here the CDR3 DNA reads TGCAGTGCTAATGCTGGAAACACCATATATTTT. Its translation: CSANAGNTIYF. V usage is TRBV20-1 and J usage is TRBJ1-3, with D uncertain. The CDR3 is 11 amino acids. The germline V gene has CDR1 DFQATT and CDR2 SNEGSKA (reference sequence). Trimming took off 4 bases at V and 2 bases at J, with 3 bases between the two ends.

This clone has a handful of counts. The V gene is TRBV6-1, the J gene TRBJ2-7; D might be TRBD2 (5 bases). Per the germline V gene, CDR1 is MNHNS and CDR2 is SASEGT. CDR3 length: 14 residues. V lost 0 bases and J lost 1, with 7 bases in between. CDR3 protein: CASSEARGSYEQYF. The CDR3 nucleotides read TGTGCCAGCAGTGAAGCGCGCGGGTCCTACGAGCAGTACTTC.

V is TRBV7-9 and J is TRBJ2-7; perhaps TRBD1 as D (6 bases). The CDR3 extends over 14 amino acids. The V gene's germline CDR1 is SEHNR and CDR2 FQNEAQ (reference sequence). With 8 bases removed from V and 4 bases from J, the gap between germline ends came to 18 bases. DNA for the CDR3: TGTGCCAGCGCCCTACAGGGTACGGATTACGAGCAGTACTTC. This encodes CASALQGTDYEQYF.

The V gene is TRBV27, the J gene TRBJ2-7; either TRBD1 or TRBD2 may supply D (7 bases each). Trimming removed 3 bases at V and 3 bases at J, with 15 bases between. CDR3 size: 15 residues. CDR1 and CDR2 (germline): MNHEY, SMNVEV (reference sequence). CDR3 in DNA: TGTGCCAGCAGTTTTTCCAGGGGGGGCCTCTACGAGCAGTACTTC. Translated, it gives CASSFSRGGLYEQYF.

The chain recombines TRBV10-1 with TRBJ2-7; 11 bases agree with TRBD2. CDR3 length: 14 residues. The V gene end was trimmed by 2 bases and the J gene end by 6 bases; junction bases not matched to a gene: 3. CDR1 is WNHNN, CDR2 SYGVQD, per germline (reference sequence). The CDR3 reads CASSERLAGGEQYF. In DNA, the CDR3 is TGCGCCAGCAGTGAGAGGCTAGCGGGAGGCGAGCAGTACTTC.

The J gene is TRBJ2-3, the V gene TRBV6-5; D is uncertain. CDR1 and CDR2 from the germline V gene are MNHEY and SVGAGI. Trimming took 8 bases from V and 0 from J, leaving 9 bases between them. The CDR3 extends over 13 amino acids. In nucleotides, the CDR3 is TGTGCCAGCCGAACACCTAGCACAGATACGCAGTATTTT. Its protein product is CASRTPSTDTQYF.

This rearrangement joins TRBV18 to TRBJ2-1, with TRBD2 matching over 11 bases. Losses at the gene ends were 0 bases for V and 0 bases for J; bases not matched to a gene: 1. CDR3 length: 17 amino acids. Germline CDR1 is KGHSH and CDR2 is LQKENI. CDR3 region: CASSPPTSGNSYNEQFF. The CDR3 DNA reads TGTGCCAGCTCACCACCGACTAGCGGGAACTCCTACAATGAGCAGTTCTTC.

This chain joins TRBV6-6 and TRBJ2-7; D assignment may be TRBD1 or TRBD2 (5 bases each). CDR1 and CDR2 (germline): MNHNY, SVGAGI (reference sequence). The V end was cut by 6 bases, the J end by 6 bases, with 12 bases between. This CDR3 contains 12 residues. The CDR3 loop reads CASRGVAAEQYF. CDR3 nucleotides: TGTGCCAGCAGGGGGGTGGCGGCCGAGCAGTACTTC.